This TCR beta chain derives from a study of shared clonotypes between healthy human individuals. Study-level background: With ages of 18 to 49, the donors were two women and three men. Findings and caveats of the study: Clonotypes that were shared across four donors made up about 4.5% of naive CD4 clonotypes.

This was a deep-level run. Profiled with immunoSEQ multiplex PCR; TCRdb holds only in-frame clones, not every one. The sample has some 2 million clones, roughly 95% seen once. Naive CD8 cells comprised CD45RO-negative, CCR7-positively selected cells, excluding terminally differentiated effector memory CD45RA+ cells. Among the donors, all were Caucasian adults who lived in Nashville, Tennessee. The CDR3 is made up of 13 amino acids. A remark on this clone: Its antigen is not identified.

This rearrangement joins TRBV21-1 to TRBJ2-7; the D call of TRBD1 is as the table states it, not checked on the DNA. TRBV21-1 is shown as a pseudogene. Sequencing was done on a sample of naive CD8+ T cells sorted from blood. The TCR originated in a man between 18 and 29 years old in good health. The CDR3 spells CASSNGHSYEQYF. CDR3 nucleotides: TGTGCCAGCAGCAACGGACACTCCTACGAGCAGTACTTC.